Described below is a single T cell receptor (beta chain) sequence and its context. What it binds is unknown. The record originates from a study of cytomegalovirus exposure and HLA in healthy donors. Primers for the PCR totalled 60 Vbeta and 13 Jbeta. Using immunoSEQ multiplex PCR, the repertoire was profiled, and TCRdb retains in-frame clones only, with some absent. The repertoire holds 95,000 to 150,000 clones, with around 80% as singletons. Study results and caveats: CMV serostatus was the only immune exposure information that was available. Investigators reported 164 TCR beta chains as tied to cytomegalovirus.

The sequencing sample was made of PBMCs. The sequence was collected from a female donor in good health and CMV-seropositive.

The CDR3 is CASSYQAGDYNEQFF. In DNA form, the CDR3 reads TGTGCCAGCAGTTACCAAGCGGGGGACTACAATGAGCAGTTCTTC. V and J are TRBV6-5 and TRBJ2-1, with 8 bases aligning to TRBD2. Germline V gene lookup returns CDR1 MNHEY and CDR2 SVGAGI. The CDR3 is 15 residues long. Trimming took 2 bases from V and 3 from J; bases not matched to a gene: 3.